A selection of T cell receptor beta chains follows, all from one sample in a study of blood T cell repertoires in COVID-19. Produced via immunoSEQ multiplex PCR; TCRdb's table is partial and in-frame only. The top ten clones hold around a tenth of a sample with some 200,000 clones, 87% of them seen once. The sample was PBMCs or T cells enriched from blood (not recorded which). These receptors came from a man younger than 35 with acute COVID-19. CDR3s include the opening cysteine and the closing phenylalanine or tryptophan. D genes are given only for firm matches. Clone size is given for some rows only: seen once, a few or many times, or a class if the clone is expanded.

>TRBV7-9|TRBJ2-2|-|-
CASSLRGGELFF
TGTGCCAGCAGCTTAAGAGGCGGGGAGCTGTTTTTT
>TRBV20-1|TRBJ2-3|TRBD2|-
CSASGGAGGPTDTQYF
TGCAGTGCTAGTGGAGGTGCGGGGGGCCCCACAGATACGCAGTATTTT
>TRBV28|TRBJ2-7|-|-
CASSFNYEQYF
TGTGCCAGCAGTTTTAACTACGAGCAGTACTTC
>TRBV28|TRBJ2-1|TRBD2|-
CASNKIRAGEQNEQFF
TGTGCCAGCAATAAAATCAGAGCGGGGGAGCAGAATGAGCAGTTCTTC
>TRBV3-1/TRBV3-2|TRBJ2-1|TRBD2|-
CASSLGLLSGNEQFF
TGTGCCAGCAGCCTGGGACTACTCTCGGGGAATGAGCAGTTCTTC
>TRBV2|TRBJ2-7|-|-
CASSGTEAWTTLHF
TGTGCCAGCAGTGGGACGGAGGCGTGGACTACCCTTCACTTC
>TRBV19|TRBJ1-2|TRBD1|-
CASSLTGGDYGYTF
TGTGCCAGTAGCCTGACAGGGGGCGACTATGGCTACACCTTC
>TRBV11-3|TRBJ2-7|TRBD1|-
CASSLDLGGSSSYEQYF
TGTGCCAGCAGCTTAGATCTAGGGGGCTCGAGCTCCTACGAGCAGTACTTC
>TRBV19|TRBJ2-7|-|-
CASSTTLDRTYEQYF
TGTGCCAGTAGTACCACATTGGACAGAACCTACGAGCAGTACTTC
>TRBV30|TRBJ1-2|-|-
CAWSSPLAKRGGYTF
TGTGCCTGGAGTTCGCCCCTCGCGAAGAGAGGTGGCTACACCTTC
>TRBV29-1|TRBJ2-3|-|-
CSVEGDKDSTDTQYF
TGCAGCGTTGAAGGGGACAAAGATAGCACAGATACGCAGTATTTT
>TRBV2|TRBJ2-7|TRBD2|-
CASSSTSGSSYEQYF
TGTGCCAGCAGCAGTACTAGCGGGTCTTCCTACGAGCAGTACTTC
>TRBV9|TRBJ1-3|-|once
CASSAEVSSGNTIYF
TGTGCCAGCAGCGCCGAGGTGAGCTCTGGAAACACCATATATTTT
>TRBV28|TRBJ2-6|TRBD2|-
CASSGLAGSSGANVLTF
TGTGCCAGCAGCGGACTAGCGGGTTCATCTGGGGCCAACGTCCTGACTTTC
>TRBV19|TRBJ2-7|TRBD1|-
CASSRPGQGPYEQYF
TGTGCCAGTAGTAGACCGGGACAGGGCCCCTACGAGCAGTACTTC
>TRBV7-9|TRBJ2-7|TRBD1|-
CASSPDRGPSSYEQYF
TGTGCCAGCAGCCCGGACAGGGGGCCCAGCTCCTACGAGCAGTACTTC
>TRBV28|TRBJ2-7|TRBD2|-
CASSAPGGSYEQYF
TGTGCCAGCAGTGCGCCGGGGGGTTCCTACGAGCAGTACTTC
>TRBV5-1|TRBJ2-1|TRBD2|-
CASSSGTSGRNYNEQFF
TGCGCCAGCAGCTCCGGGACTAGCGGGAGGAACTACAATGAGCAGTTCTTC
>TRBV11-2|TRBJ1-5|-|-
CASSLEIQPQHF
TGTGCCAGCAGCTTAGAAATACAGCCCCAGCATTTT
>TRBV7-3|TRBJ2-1|-|-
CASSLEGDNEQFF
TGTGCCAGCAGCTTAGAGGGAGATAATGAGCAGTTCTTC
>TRBV27|TRBJ1-2|TRBD1|-
CASSLSEHRGILDGYTF
TGTGCCAGCAGCTTGTCAGAACACAGGGGTATTTTAGATGGCTACACCTTC
>TRBV4-1|TRBJ2-1|-|-
CASSLIGTPFSEQFF
TGCGCCAGCAGCCTTATTGGGACTCCCTTCAGTGAGCAGTTCTTC
>TRBV30|TRBJ1-1|-|-
CAWSARGGTEAFF
TGTGCCTGGAGTGCGAGAGGAGGCACTGAAGCTTTCTTT
>TRBV11-3|TRBJ2-5|TRBD2|-
CASSPWEGQETQYF
TGTGCCAGCAGCCCTTGGGAGGGGCAAGAGACCCAGTACTTC
>TRBV5-4|TRBJ2-5|-|few
CASSPEGGTQETQYF
TGTGCCAGCAGTCCAGAGGGCGGCACACAAGAGACCCAGTACTTC
>TRBV19|TRBJ2-7|TRBD1|-
CASSAAGGRSYEQYF
TGTGCCAGTAGTGCCGCAGGGGGCAGATCCTACGAGCAGTACTTC
>TRBV7-9|TRBJ1-3|TRBD1|once
CASSPGQNSGNTIYF
TGTGCCAGCAGCCCGGGACAGAACTCTGGAAACACCATATATTTT
>TRBV20-1|TRBJ2-1|-|-
CSVVRGNEQFF
TGCAGTGTTGTACGGGGCAATGAGCAGTTCTTC
>TRBV2|TRBJ1-5|-|-
CASSGNRDGNQPQHF
TGTGCCAGCAGTGGGAACAGGGACGGGAATCAGCCCCAGCATTTT
>TRBV30|TRBJ1-1|TRBD1|-
CAWSAPRQGNTEAFF
TGTGCCTGGAGTGCCCCCAGACAGGGGAACACTGAAGCTTTCTTT
>TRBV4-3|TRBJ2-7|-|-
CASSQGTGGGPYEQYF
TGCGCCAGCAGCCAGGGGACTGGCGGGGGCCCCTACGAGCAGTACTTC
>TRBV18|TRBJ2-3|TRBD2|-
CASSPPIAGGSADTQYF
TGTGCCAGCTCACCACCGATAGCGGGAGGTTCGGCAGATACGCAGTATTTT
>TRBV6-5|TRBJ2-7|-|-
CASSYGRTYEQYF
TGTGCCAGCAGTTACGGCAGAACCTACGAGCAGTACTTC
>TRBV29-1|TRBJ1-1|-|-
CSVGTTTTGKNTEAFF
TGCAGCGTCGGAACGACAACGACAGGAAAGAACACTGAAGCTTTCTTT
>TRBV28|TRBJ1-2|TRBD1|-
CAVEGAEYGYTF
TGTGCCGTCGAGGGGGCTGAATATGGCTACACCTTC
>TRBV10-3|TRBJ2-6|-|-
CATTGSGANVLTF
TGTGCTACGACAGGCTCTGGGGCCAACGTCCTGACTTTC
>TRBV28|TRBJ1-1|-|-
CASSLTEENTEAFF
TGTGCCAGCAGTCTGACAGAAGAGAACACTGAAGCTTTCTTT
>TRBV25-1|TRBJ2-3|TRBD2|-
CASDAGADNTDTQYF
TGTGCCAGTGATGCGGGAGCGGACAACACAGATACGCAGTATTTT
>TRBV6-5|TRBJ1-6|-|-
CASSYLGSPLHF
TGTGCCAGCAGTTACCTTGGCTCACCCCTCCACTTT
>TRBV7-6|TRBJ1-1|TRBD1|-
CASSLAQGAGEAFF
TGTGCCAGCAGCTTAGCGCAGGGGGCTGGTGAAGCTTTCTTT